These T cell receptor beta chains were read from a single sample in a study of T cells in localized non-small cell lung cancer. Profiling relied on immunoSEQ multiplex PCR, and the TCRdb table lists in-frame clones only, not all of them. The sample yields tens of thousands of clones, around nine tenths seen once. Specimen: PBMCs, collected before any cancer treatment. Receptors were obtained from a man aged 40 to 70 with stage II lung adenocarcinoma. Each CDR3 is given with its conserved first and last residue. D genes are given only for firm matches. The size field is filled for only some rows; it gives once, few, many or a size class.

J | D | V | size | CDR3 | DNA
TRBJ2-7 | - | TRBV9 | - | CASSPEGRSYEQYF | TGTGCCAGCAGCCCCGAGGGCAGATCCTACGAGCAGTACTTC
TRBJ1-6 | - | TRBV7-8 | - | CASSQDSTNSPLHF | TGTGCCAGCAGCCAGGACAGCACTAATTCACCCCTCCACTTT
TRBJ2-7 | TRBD2 | TRBV7-3 | - | CASSSWTSGTYEQYF | TGTGCCAGCAGCTCTTGGACTAGCGGAACCTACGAGCAGTACTTC
TRBJ1-2 | TRBD1 | TRBV5-5 | - | CASSSGQGYGYTF | TGTGCCAGCAGCTCGGGACAGGGGTATGGCTACACCTTC
TRBJ2-1 | - | TRBV19 | - | CASSSPPPGSYNEQFF | TGTGCCAGTAGTAGTCCACCCCCTGGTTCCTACAATGAGCAGTTCTTC
TRBJ1-5 | TRBD1 | TRBV2 | - | CAAAQGVRQPQHF | TGTGCCGCGGCACAGGGGGTCCGTCAGCCCCAGCATTTT
TRBJ1-1 | TRBD1 | TRBV10-3 | - | CAISPGTGVAEAFF | TGTGCCATCAGTCCCGGGACAGGGGTCGCTGAAGCTTTCTTT
TRBJ2-7 | TRBD1 | TRBV2 | - | CASSGGDSVYEQYF | TGTGCCAGCAGTGGAGGGGACAGTGTCTACGAGCAGTACTTC
TRBJ1-2 | - | TRBV28 | - | CASSLSDYGYTF | TGTGCCAGCAGTTTAAGTGACTATGGCTACACCTTC
TRBJ1-2 | - | TRBV7-2 | few | CASSLQGESGVYNYGYTF | TGTGCCAGCAGCTTACAGGGTGAATCAGGGGTATATAACTATGGCTACACCTTC
TRBJ1-2 | - | TRBV28 | - | CASNKDRYGYTF | TGTGCCAGCAATAAAGACCGCTATGGCTACACCTTC
TRBJ1-1 | - | TRBV11-1 | - | CASSVSFRVEAFF | TGTGCCAGCAGCGTTTCGTTCAGGGTGGAAGCTTTCTTT
TRBJ1-5 | - | TRBV30 | - | CAWAREGNQPQHF | TGTGCCTGGGCCAGGGAGGGGAATCAGCCCCAGCATTTT
TRBJ2-1 | - | TRBV14 | few | CASSSGSYNEQFF | TGTGCCAGCAGCTCCGGGAGTTACAATGAGCAGTTCTTC
TRBJ2-7 | - | TRBV21-1 | - | CASSVRRDGSYEQYF | TGTGCCAGCAGCGTTCGCCGGGACGGTTCCTACGAGCAGTACTTC
TRBJ2-3 | TRBD2 | TRBV7-9 | - | CASSILAGVTDTQYF | TGTGCCAGCAGCATACTAGCGGGGGTCACAGATACGCAGTATTTT
TRBJ1-2 | - | TRBV28 | - | CASSSAGTSYGYTF | TGTGCCAGCAGTTCCGCCGGGACAAGTTATGGCTACACCTTC
TRBJ2-7 | TRBD1 | TRBV27 | - | CASSFGTVYEQYF | TGTGCCAGCAGTTTCGGGACAGTCTACGAGCAGTACTTC
TRBJ1-4 | - | TRBV5-1 | - | CASSLVGRRFF | TGCGCCAGCAGCTTGGTCGGCCGACGGTTTTTT
TRBJ1-2 | - | TRBV7-8 | - | CASSLGKGTYGYTF | TGTGCCAGCAGCTTAGGGAAAGGGACCTATGGCTACACCTTC
TRBJ2-5 | - | TRBV11-3 | - | CASSLDPAGVETQYF | TGTGCCAGCAGCTTAGATCCCGCAGGGGTAGAGACCCAGTACTTC
TRBJ1-3 | TRBD1 | TRBV18 | - | CASSPQTGDGNTIYF | TGTGCCAGCTCGCCCCAAACAGGGGATGGAAACACCATATATTTT
TRBJ1-2 | - | TRBV12-5 | - | CASGSWELAWGGYTF | TGTGCTAGTGGTTCCTGGGAACTGGCCTGGGGGGGCTACACCTTC
TRBJ2-5 | - | TRBV5-1 | - | CASSLDSGLGETQYF | TGCGCCAGCAGCTTGGACTCGGGATTGGGAGAGACCCAGTACTTC
TRBJ2-7 | - | TRBV6-5 | - | CASSYNGVSYEQYF | TGTGCCAGCAGTTACAACGGAGTCTCCTACGAGCAGTACTTC
TRBJ2-5 | TRBD2 | TRBV6-6 | - | CASTKRGGGQETQYF | TGTGCCAGCACCAAACGGGGGGGCGGGCAAGAGACCCAGTACTTC
TRBJ2-3 | TRBD2 | TRBV5-1 | - | CASSALGTTPADTQYF | TGCGCCAGCAGCGCCCTCGGGACTACCCCCGCAGATACGCAGTATTTT
TRBJ2-7 | - | TRBV27 | - | CASSLRTQFPYEQYF | TGTGCCAGCAGTTTAAGGACCCAGTTTCCCTACGAGCAGTACTTC
TRBJ1-2 | - | TRBV6-1 | - | CASSEGLNYGYTF | TGTGCCAGCAGTGAGGGTCTCAACTATGGCTACACCTTC
TRBJ2-3 | TRBD1 | TRBV11-2 | - | CASTDRKTGGNTQYF | TGTGCCAGCACCGATAGGAAGACAGGGGGGAATACGCAGTATTTT
TRBJ2-1 | TRBD2 | TRBV30 | - | CAWSSPGLAGGLNEQFF | TGTGCCTGGAGTTCTCCTGGGCTAGCGGGGGGCCTAAATGAGCAGTTCTTC
TRBJ2-2 | - | TRBV7-8 | - | CASSLERATGELFF | TGTGCCAGCAGCTTAGAGCGGGCCACCGGGGAGCTGTTTTTT
TRBJ1-3 | TRBD1 | TRBV4-3 | - | CASSQDRGQGLGNTIYF | TGCGCCAGCAGCCAAGATAGGGGACAGGGACTTGGAAACACCATATATTTT
TRBJ1-3 | TRBD1 | TRBV10-3 | once | CAISETSGDRDFPLGNTIYF | TGTGCCATCAGCGAAACAAGTGGGGACAGGGATTTCCCTTTAGGAAACACCATATATTTT
TRBJ1-1 | - | TRBV7-2 | - | CASSLDTLRNTEAFF | TGTGCCAGCAGCTTAGACACCCTGAGGAACACTGAAGCTTTCTTT
TRBJ1-1 | - | TRBV5-6 | - | CASTGGTEAFF | TGTGCCAGCACGGGGGGCACTGAAGCTTTCTTT
TRBJ2-1 | TRBD2 | TRBV6-5 | - | CATKLAGGYNEQFF | TGTGCCACCAAACTAGCGGGAGGCTACAATGAGCAGTTCTTC
TRBJ1-1 | - | TRBV7-2 | - | CASSLTRSTEAFF | TGTGCCAGCAGCTTAACCAGGTCAACTGAAGCTTTCTTT
TRBJ1-1 | - | TRBV7-8 | - | CASSLVGHSAAFF | TGTGCCAGCAGCTTAGTGGGTCATAGCGCGGCTTTCTTT